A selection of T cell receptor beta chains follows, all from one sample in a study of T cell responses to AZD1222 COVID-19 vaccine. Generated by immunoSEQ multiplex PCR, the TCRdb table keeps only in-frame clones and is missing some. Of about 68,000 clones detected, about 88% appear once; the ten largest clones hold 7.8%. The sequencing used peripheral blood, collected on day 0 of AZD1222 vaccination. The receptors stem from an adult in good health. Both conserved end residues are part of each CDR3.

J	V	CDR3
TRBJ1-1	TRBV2	CASRLTGRRSTEAFF
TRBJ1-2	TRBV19	CASSRDRGSGYTF
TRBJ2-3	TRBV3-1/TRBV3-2	CASSHGTSGMNTQYF
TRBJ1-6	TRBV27	CASSLGGALYNSPLHF
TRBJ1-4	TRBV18	CASSPNRGAGEKLFF
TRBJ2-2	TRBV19	CASTQTSGRVIGELFF
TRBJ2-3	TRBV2	CASIPGRGSPDTQYF
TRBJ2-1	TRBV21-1	CASSKGSLAADNEQFF
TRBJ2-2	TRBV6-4	CASSDRGTGELFF
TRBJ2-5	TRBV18	CASSLGQQETQYF
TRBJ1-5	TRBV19	CASSIAPPGNQPQHF
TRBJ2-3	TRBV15	CATSRRQGADTQYF
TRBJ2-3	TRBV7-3	CASSLAGGTDTQYF
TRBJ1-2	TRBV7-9	CASSWTGNYGYTF
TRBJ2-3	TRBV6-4	CASSDSQGSTDTQYF
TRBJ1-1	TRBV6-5	CASSFPDRHSTEAFF
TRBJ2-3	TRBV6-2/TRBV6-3	CASSYSGITTDTQYF
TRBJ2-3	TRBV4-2	CASSQDRGTDTQYF
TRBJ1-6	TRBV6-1	CASSEATNARGSPLHF
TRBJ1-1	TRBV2	CASRKHGSMNTEAFF
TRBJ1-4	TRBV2	CAGPGTGELFF
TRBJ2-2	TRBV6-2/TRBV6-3	CASSYYRESATGELFF
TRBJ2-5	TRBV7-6	CASSFTDGHQETQYF
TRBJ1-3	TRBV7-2	CASSVGNRRNTIYF
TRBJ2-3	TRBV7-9	CASSGRTSGSDTQYF
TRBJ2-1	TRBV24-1	CATGQGNNEQFF
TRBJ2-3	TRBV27	CASSLRGATQYF
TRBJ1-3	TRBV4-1	CASSQDRFGSGNTIYF
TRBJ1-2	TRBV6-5	CASSYLGQGNGYTF
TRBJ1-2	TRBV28	CASSLSGPYGYTF
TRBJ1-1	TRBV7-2	CASSFDIRRNTEAFF
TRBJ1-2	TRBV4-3	CASSQGDGTYGYTF
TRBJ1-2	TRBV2	CAQRRGGQDGYTF
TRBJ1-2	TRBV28	CASSLLTGTPTFYGYTF
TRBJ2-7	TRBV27	CASSLLGGGTSYEQYF
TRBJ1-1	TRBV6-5	CASTIQPNTEAFF
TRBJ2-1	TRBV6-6	CASSYSTVTEQFF